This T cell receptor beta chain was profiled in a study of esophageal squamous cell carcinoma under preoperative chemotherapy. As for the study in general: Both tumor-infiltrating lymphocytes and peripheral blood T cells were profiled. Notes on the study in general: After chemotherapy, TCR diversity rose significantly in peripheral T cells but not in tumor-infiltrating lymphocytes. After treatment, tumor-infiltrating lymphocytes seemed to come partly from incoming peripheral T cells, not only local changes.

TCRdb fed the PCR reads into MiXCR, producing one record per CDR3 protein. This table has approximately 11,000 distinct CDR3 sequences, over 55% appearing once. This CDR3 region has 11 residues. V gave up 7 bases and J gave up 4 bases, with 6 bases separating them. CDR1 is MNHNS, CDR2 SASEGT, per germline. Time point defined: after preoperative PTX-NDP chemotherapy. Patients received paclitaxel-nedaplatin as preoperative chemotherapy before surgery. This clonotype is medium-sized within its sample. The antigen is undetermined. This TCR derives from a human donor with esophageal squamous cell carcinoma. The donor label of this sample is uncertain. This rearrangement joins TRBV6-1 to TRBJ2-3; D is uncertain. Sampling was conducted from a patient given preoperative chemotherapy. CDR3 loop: CASKRADTQYF. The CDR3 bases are TGTGCCAGCAAAAGGGCAGATACGCAGTATTTT.